The T cell receptor (beta chain) described here comes from a study of control samples from healthy donors and cancer patients. Trimming cost V 5 bases and J 2 bases, with 10 bases left between them. CDR1 and CDR2 from the germline V gene are MNHEY and SMNVEV (reference sequence). The CDR3 runs 15 residues. Profiled with immunoSEQ multiplex PCR; TCRdb holds only in-frame clones, not every one. The sample has 40,000 to 55,000 clones, 70% to 75% seen once; the top ten hold roughly 15%. The sequenced sample was formalin-fixed, paraffin-embedded tissue. The V and J genes are TRBV27 and TRBJ2-6; D might be TRBD1 (6 bases). The receptor comes from a male donor with melanoma. CDR3 sequence: CASSRTGTGANVLTF. The CDR3 DNA reads as TGTGCCAGCAGTCGAACAGGGACTGGGGCCAACGTCCTGACTTTC.